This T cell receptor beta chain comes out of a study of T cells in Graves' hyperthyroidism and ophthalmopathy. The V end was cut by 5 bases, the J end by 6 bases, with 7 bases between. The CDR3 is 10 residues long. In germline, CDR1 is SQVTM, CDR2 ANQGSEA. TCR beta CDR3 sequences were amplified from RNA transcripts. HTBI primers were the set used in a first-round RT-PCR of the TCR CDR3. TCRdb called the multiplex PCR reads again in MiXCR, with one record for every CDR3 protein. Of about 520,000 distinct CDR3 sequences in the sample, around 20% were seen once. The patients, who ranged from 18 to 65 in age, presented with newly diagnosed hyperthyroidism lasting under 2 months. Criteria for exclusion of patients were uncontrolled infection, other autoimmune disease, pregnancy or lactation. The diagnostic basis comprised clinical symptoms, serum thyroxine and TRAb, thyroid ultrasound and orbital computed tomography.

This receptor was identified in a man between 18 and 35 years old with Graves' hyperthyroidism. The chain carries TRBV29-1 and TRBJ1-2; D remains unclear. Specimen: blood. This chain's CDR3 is CSVRRDGYTF. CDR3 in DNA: TGCAGCGTTCGCCGCGATGGCTACACCTTC. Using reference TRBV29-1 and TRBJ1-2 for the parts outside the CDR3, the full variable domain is SAVISQKPSRDICQRGTSLTIQCQVDSQVTMMFWYRQQPGQSLTLIATANQGSEATYESGFVIDKFPISRPNLTFSTLTVSNMSPEDSSIYLCSVRRDGYTFGSGTRLTVV.